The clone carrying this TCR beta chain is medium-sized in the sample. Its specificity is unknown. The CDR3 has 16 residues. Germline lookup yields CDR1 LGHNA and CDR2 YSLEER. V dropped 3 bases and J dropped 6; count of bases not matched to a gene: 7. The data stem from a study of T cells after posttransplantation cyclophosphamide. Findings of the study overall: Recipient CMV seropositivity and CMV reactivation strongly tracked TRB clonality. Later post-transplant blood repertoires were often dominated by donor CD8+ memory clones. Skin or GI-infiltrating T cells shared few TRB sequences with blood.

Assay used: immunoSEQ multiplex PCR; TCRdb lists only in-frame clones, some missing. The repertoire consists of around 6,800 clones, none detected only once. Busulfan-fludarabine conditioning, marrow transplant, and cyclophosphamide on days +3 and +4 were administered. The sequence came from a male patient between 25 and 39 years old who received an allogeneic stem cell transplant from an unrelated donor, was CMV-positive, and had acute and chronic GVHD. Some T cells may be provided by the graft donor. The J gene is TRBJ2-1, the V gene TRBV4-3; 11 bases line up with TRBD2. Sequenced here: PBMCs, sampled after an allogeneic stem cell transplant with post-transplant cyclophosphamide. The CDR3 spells CASSQYTSGGSNEQFF. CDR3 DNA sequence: TGCGCCAGCAGCCAGTACACTAGCGGGGGAAGCAATGAGCAGTTCTTC.